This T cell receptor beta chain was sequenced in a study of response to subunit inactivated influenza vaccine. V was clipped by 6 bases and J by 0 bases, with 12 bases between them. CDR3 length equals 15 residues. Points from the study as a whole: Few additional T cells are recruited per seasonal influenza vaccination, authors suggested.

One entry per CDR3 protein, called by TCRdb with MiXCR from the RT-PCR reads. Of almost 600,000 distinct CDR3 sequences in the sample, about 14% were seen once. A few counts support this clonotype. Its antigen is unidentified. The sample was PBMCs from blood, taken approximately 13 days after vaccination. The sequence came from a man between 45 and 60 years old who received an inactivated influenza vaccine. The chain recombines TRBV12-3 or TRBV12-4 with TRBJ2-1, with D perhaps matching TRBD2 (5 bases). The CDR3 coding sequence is TGTGCCAGCAGAACGGACTCGAGCTCCTACAATGAGCAGTTCTTC. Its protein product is CASRTDSSSYNEQFF.